This TCR beta chain was identified in a study of T cells in Graves' hyperthyroidism and ophthalmopathy (dated by TCRdb to about 2019). With regard to the full study: Peripheral blood was collected at initial diagnosis, before any treatment. To identify distinguishing TCR V-J signatures, a discovery cohort of around 100 patients was used, comprising 40 to 45 with Graves' ophthalmopathy and 55 to 65 with stable Graves' hyperthyroidism. Prospective prediction of ophthalmopathy was tested in an independent validation cohort consisting of roughly 20 hyperthyroidism patients and 17 patients who later progressed to ophthalmopathy. The 100 discovery patients were divided at random into training and test sets in a 7:3 ratio. Thyroid tissue and blood T-cell repertoires from six Graves' hyperthyroidism patients were also compared in the study. Once sampling was done, hyperthyroidism patients were given methimazole at a starting dose of 30 mg daily, whereas ophthalmopathy patients were given high-dose intravenous methylprednisolone. The paper reports TCR Vbeta CDR3 sequencing of 130 to 150 peripheral blood samples: under 45 ophthalmopathy, fewer than 80 hyperthyroidism and around 17 progressor patients.

CDR1 KGHDR and CDR2 SFDVKD were looked up in the germline V gene. V sheds 4 bases and J sheds 3 bases, leaving 9 bases between their ends. Counted from cysteine to phenylalanine, this CDR3 has 13 amino acids. The only DNA kept is the CDR3, 39 bases in frame from the first base. This clonotype was observed a few times. The target of this receptor is not known. No base quality information exists; no much larger clone differs at one position. Broad study findings and their caveats: Most expanded thyroid clonotypes (frequency above 0.001) were also detected in blood, a finding suggesting that blood repertoires may reflect thyroid immune responses. In validation, progression to ophthalmopathy was predicted by the model with more than 65% sensitivity and 72% to 80% specificity, a median of roughly 6.4 months before onset. Ophthalmopathy was separated from stable hyperthyroidism by a 13 V-J signature model, with approximately 89% sensitivity and roughly 84% specificity obtained in cross-validation and 80%/75% obtained in testing. No statistical method was used to fix the sample size in advance, and group allocation was not hidden from the investigators.

Amplification of TCR beta CDR3 regions was carried out from RNA transcripts. The TCR CDR3 was subjected to a first round of RT-PCR using the HTBI primer set and the Qiagen OneStep RT-PCR kit. The libraries were constructed in a second round of multiplex PCR and then size-selected and purified. Paired-end sequencing of the libraries was performed with 100 bp reads on an Illumina HiSeq2000. Per the source publication's procedure: SOAPnuke was used to process the raw data, removing reads that contained adapters or uncalled bases, had a mean Phred below 15, or lacked an exact match to the constant primer or identifier. COPE v1.2.5 was used to merge high-quality paired reads, and clonotypes were defined as unique nucleotide sequences. Clonotypes were aligned to IMGT TRBV, TRBD and TRBJ reference segments using MiTCR v1.1. The analysis included only V-J combinations with a frequency above 0.0001, which together covered around 99% of the repertoires. The TCS score was defined as F50 (clonal expansion) divided by E x V (chaos), with BLOSUM62-based TCRdist calculated between CDR3 peptides within each V-J. Welch's t-statistics and random forest reduced 514 V-J features to fewer than 15, which were used in a naive Bayes classifier (R e1071). TCRdb ran its own pipeline on the public reads, namely fastp trimming at Q25 and MiXCR clone calling, and kept in-frame beta chains. A single entry per CDR3 protein holds the most common genes and DNA from its merged rows. TCRdb's processing, not the authors' own work, is the source of the V and J calls. This sample holds 460,000 or so distinct CDR3 sequences; roughly 14% were observed only once. The ten largest clones add up to less than 20% of the sample.

Graves' hyperthyroidism was defined as stable when no progression to ophthalmopathy occurred over 18 months of follow-up. Hyperthyroidism patients were aged 18 to 65 years and newly diagnosed, with disease duration of less than 2 months. The study excluded patients with uncontrolled infections, other autoimmune diseases, pregnancy or lactation. Diagnoses were based on clinical symptoms, serum thyroxine and TRAb, thyroid ultrasound and orbital computed tomography. PBMCs were isolated from approximately 10 ml of fresh peripheral blood by Ficoll-Paque density gradient centrifugation. Trizol reagent was used to extract total RNA, and RNA quality was then checked on an Agilent 2100 Bioanalyzer.

Sequencing was carried out using blood. The receptor was derived from a young woman with Graves' hyperthyroidism. In this chain, TRBV24-1 is recombined with TRBJ2-7; the D gene remains uncertain. The CDR3 protein sequence reads: CATSDAYYYEQYF. The DNA is TGTGCCACCAGTGACGCCTATTACTACGAGCAGTACTTC.